Below are 6 T cell receptor beta chains sequenced from a single sample in a study of blood T cell repertoires in COVID-19. Assay used: immunoSEQ multiplex PCR; TCRdb lists only in-frame clones, some missing. This sample yields fewer than 250,000 clones, of which more than 75% are seen a single time; about 7.8% belongs to the top ten. Sequenced: peripheral blood. These receptor sequences come from a woman aged 60-75 years with COVID-19, enrolled during active disease.

This chain connects TRBV12-3 or TRBV12-4 to TRBJ1-1; D unclear. The CDR3 extends over 13 amino acids. Trimming left V 5 bases short and J 3 bases short, with 10 bases between. The CDR3 bases are TGTGCCAGCAGTCCTGACTATCACACTGAAGCTTTCTTT. This codes for CASSPDYHTEAFF.

The chain links TRBV11-3 to TRBJ2-2, with 7 bases fitting TRBD2. CDR1 SGHNT and CDR2 YENEEA come from the germline V gene. The CDR3 extends over 14 amino acids. Unmatched junction bases numbered 3, after V lost 2 bases and J lost 6 bases. This CDR3 reads CASSLFSGAGELFF. CDR3 coding DNA: TGTGCCAGCAGCTTATTCAGCGGGGCCGGGGAGCTGTTTTTT.

This clone has just one count. The genes are TRBV7-3 and TRBJ2-7, with a tentative D call TRBD2 (6 bases). The germline V gene has CDR1 SGHTA and CDR2 FQGTGA. The CDR3 runs to 16 residues. With 5 bases removed from V and 2 bases from J, the gap between germline ends came to 19 bases. The CDR3 is CASSPSAGLRAYEQYF. CDR3 sequence (DNA): TGTGCCAGCAGCCCATCGGCGGGGCTCCGGGCCTACGAGCAGTACTTC. The full variable domain, its missing parts supplied by reference TRBV7-3 and TRBJ2-7, is GAGVSQTPSNKVTEKGKYVELRCDPISGHTALYWYRQSLGQGPEFLIYFQGTGAADDSGLPNDRFFAVRPEGSVSTLKIQRTERGDSAVYLCASSPSAGLRAYEQYFGPGTRLTVT.

This clone was seen more than once but under ten times. The chain is built from TRBV7-8 and TRBJ1-2, with D possibly TRBD1 on 5 matching bases. Trimming took off 1 base at V and 8 bases at J, with 14 bases between the two ends. CDR3 length equals 14 residues. CDR1 and CDR2 (germline): SGHVS, FQNEAQ. The CDR3 DNA reads TGTGCCAGCAGCTTAGAGGGGCTAGGGTACGGCTACACCTTC. It codes for CASSLEGLGYGYTF. Looking up the rest from reference TRBV7-8 and TRBJ1-2 gives the full variable domain: GAGVSQSPRYKVAKRGQDVALRCDPISGHVSLFWYQQALGQGPEFLTYFQNEAQLDKSGLPSDRFFAERPEGSVSTLKIQRTQQEDSAVYLCASSLEGLGYGYTFGSGTRLTVV.

The rearrangement joins TRBV2 to TRBJ2-2; possible D gene TRBD1, 7 bases. The CDR3 consists of 15 residues. Trimming removed 7 bases from V and 7 bases from J, with 19 bases in between. Per the germline V gene, CDR1 is SNHLY and CDR2 is FYNNEI. The CDR3, as DNA: TGTGCCAGCAAGCAAAGGAGGGGGCCGGACGGGGAGCTGTTTTTT. It encodes CASKQRRGPDGELFF.

V gene TRBV27 combines with J gene TRBJ1-1; D is unresolved. The CDR3 totals 14 residues. CDR1 MNHEY and CDR2 SMNVEV come from the germline V gene (reference sequence). The germline V and J ends were trimmed by 5 bases and 2 bases, with 12 bases remaining between them. The DNA for the CDR3 is TGTGCCAGCAGTCGAAGCGGGATCAACACTGAAGCTTTCTTT. Translated: CASSRSGINTEAFF.